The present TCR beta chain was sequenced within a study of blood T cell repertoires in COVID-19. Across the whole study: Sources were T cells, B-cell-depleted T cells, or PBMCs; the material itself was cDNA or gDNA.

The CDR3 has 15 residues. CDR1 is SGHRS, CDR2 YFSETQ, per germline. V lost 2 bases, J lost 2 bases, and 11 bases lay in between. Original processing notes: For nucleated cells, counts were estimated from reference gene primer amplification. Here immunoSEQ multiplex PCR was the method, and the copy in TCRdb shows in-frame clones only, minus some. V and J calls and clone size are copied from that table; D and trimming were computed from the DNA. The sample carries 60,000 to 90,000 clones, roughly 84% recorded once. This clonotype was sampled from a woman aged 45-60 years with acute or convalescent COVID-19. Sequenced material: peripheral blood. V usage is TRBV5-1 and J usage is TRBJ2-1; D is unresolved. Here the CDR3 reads CASSFSAETYNEQFF. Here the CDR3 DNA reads TGCGCCAGCAGCTTTTCGGCGGAAACCTACAATGAGCAGTTCTTC.